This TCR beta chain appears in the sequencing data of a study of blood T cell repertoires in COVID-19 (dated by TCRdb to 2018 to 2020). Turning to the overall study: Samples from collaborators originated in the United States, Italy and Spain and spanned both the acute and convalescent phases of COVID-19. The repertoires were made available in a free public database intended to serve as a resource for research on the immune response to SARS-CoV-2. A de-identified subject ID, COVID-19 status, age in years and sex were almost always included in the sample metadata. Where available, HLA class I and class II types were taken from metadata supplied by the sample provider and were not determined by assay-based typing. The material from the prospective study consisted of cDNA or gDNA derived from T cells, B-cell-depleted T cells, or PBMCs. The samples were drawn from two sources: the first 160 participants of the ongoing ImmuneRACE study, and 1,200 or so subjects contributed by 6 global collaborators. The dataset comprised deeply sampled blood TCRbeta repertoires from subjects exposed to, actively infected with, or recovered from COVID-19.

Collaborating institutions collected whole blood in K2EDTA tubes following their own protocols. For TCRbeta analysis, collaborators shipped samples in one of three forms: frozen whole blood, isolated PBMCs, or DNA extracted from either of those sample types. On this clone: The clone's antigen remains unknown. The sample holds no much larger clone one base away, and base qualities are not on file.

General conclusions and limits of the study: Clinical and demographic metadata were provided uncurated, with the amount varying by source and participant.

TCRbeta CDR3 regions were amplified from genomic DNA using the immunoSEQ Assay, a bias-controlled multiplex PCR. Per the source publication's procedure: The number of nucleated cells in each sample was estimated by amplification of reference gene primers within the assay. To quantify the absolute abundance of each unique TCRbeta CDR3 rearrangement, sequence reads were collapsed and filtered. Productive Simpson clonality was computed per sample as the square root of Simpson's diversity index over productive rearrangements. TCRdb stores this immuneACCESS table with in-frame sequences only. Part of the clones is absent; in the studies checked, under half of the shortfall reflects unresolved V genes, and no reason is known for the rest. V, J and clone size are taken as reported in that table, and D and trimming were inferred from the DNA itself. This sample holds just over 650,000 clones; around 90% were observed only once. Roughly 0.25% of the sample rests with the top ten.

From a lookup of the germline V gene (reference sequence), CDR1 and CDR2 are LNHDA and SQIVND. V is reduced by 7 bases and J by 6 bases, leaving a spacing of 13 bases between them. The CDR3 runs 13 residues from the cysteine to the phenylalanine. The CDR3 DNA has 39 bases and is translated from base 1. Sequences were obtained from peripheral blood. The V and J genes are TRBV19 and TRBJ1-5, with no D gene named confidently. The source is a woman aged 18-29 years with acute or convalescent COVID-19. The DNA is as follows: TGTGCCAGTACTCCGGAGAGGTCTCAGCCCCAGCATTTT. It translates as CASTPERSQPQHF.